A single T cell receptor (beta chain) is shown here with its context. Antigen specificity is unknown. Trimming took 3 bases from V and 16 from J; bases not matched to a gene: 9. The germline gives CDR1 DFQATT, CDR2 SNEGSKA (reference sequence). The CDR3 consists of 11 residues. Primers used in a second PCR of about 7 to 11 cycles were a sample-barcoded 5' primer and a J-beta primer mix. Tagging of each cDNA molecule was performed by a template-switch adaptor with 12 random nucleotides. Each CDR3 protein gets one entry after TCRdb re-called the 5' RACE reads with MiXCR. This sample has a few hundred thousand distinct CDR3 sequences, with 27% found just once. The data were obtained in a study of blood T cells in healthy people across ages. PBMCs numbering at least 7 million were isolated per sample. Findings of the study overall: TCR beta diversity, measured per million T cells, fell in a roughly linear way with age. Aged donors had fewer naive CD4+ cells and lower diversity than long-lived donors.

This rearrangement joins TRBV20-1 to TRBJ2-4, with TRBD1 identical over 7 bases. The sequence came from a woman in her seventies in good health. Sequenced input: blood. The CDR3 protein is CSASNRGVQYF. The CDR3 DNA is TGCAGTGCTAGTAACAGGGGCGTGCAATACTTC.